This paragraph reports one T cell receptor beta chain. It lacks a known antigen. Base-call qualities are not available, and no considerably larger clone is one nucleotide away. Donors were healthy HIV-negative adults with no recently reported acute infections or vaccinations. All donors were Caucasian adults living in Nashville, Tennessee, USA. CD4+ T cells were enriched by magnetic negative selection; naive cells were then positively selected on CD45RA, and the negative fraction formed the memory subset. Blood was obtained by leukapheresis, after which PBMCs were separated by Ficoll-Histopaque density gradient centrifugation and cryopreserved in liquid nitrogen vapor phase. Analytical flow cytometry was used to check the purity and quantity of every magnetically sorted T cell population. From each sorted fraction, genomic DNA was isolated and quantified by UV absorbance on a Nanodrop 2000c. After removal of 7 bases from V and 2 bases from J, the junction retains 6 bases not matched to a gene. Inclusive of the bounding cysteine and phenylalanine, the CDR3 is 14 residues long. Only the CDR3 portion is preserved as DNA: 42 bases, with reading frame beginning at the first base. The germline V gene specifies MDHEN as CDR1 and SYDVKM as CDR2.

This entry is derived from a study of shared clonotypes between healthy human individuals (TCRdb year 2020). Broadly, across the study: The cohort comprised two women and a few men aged 18 to 49 years. Per donor, leukapheresis produced somewhere between about 0.85 and 10 billion PBMCs. To increase sequencing depth and limit assay-specific biases, different laboratories used diverse techniques to prepare libraries and sequence TCR repertoires. Per donor, three plates each were used for CD4 naive and CD4 memory, two for CD8 naive, and one for CD8 memory. Blood TCR repertoires of roughly five healthy adults were deeply sequenced to estimate repertoire size and the extent of clonotype sharing between individuals.

Using the deep immunoSEQ assay, multiplex PCR amplified TCR CDR3 regions from genomic DNA. Extracted genomic DNA from each cell subset was distributed evenly across all wells of several immunoSEQ 96-well plates, and each plate was treated as a replicate. Each replicate PCR for sorted subsets received around 200 ng genomic DNA, equal to some 32,000 T cell genomes. The purified libraries were quantified using a Qubit 3.0 fluorometer, sized with a Bioanalyzer 2100, and then quantified again using the KAPA Library Quantification kit. Each immunoSEQ 96-well plate was sequenced on its own single-read 150-cycle Illumina NextSeq 550 flow cell. The published analysis was carried out like this. Because only junctional sequences without quality scores were contained in the immunoSEQ output, filtering matching that applied to full-length reads could not be performed. To assign V/J genes and CDR3, sequences were annotated against IMGT germline references using PyIR, a Python wrapper for IgBLAST v1.9. Reads were filtered out if the reads had weak V/J assignments (E-value above 1e-6), no CDR3, stop codons, out-of-frame junctions, or ambiguous translated residues. V3J clonotypes were defined by identical inferred V gene, J gene, and CDR3 amino acid sequence. Percentage overlap between repertoires was calculated by dividing the number of shared unique clonotypes by the size of the smaller repertoire. Three approaches were used to assess repertoire richness: RTK rarefaction, the Chao1 estimator, and Recon v2.1 estimates of unobserved clonotypes. For all TCRbeta clonotypes obtained by the gDNA method from several donors, generation probabilities were computed with OLGA. The table was pulled from immuneACCESS by TCRdb, which kept in-frame rearrangements only. Such tables lose some clones; where checked, under half of the loss comes from unresolved V genes, and the rest has no known cause. V and J calls plus clone size are reproduced from that table; the DNA served to infer D and trimming. A total of hundreds of thousands of clones appear in this sample, around two thirds of them only once. The top ten clonotypes cover 10% to 13% of the sample.

What the research found in general, with its limitations: Higher generation probabilities were observed for clonotypes shared by all four sorted-subset donors than for non-shared clonotypes. Because the study included only a small number of donors, the genetic and exposure-history diversity represented was limited. Sampling was restricted to blood, and TCR repertoires in tissue are likely to differ from TCR repertoires in blood. Naive subsets generally had larger estimated clonotype richness than memory subsets did. Pairwise subsampling indicated that sequencing depth was expected to affect the degree of clonotype sharing among donors. Rarefaction of sorted-subset datasets indicated incomplete sequencing despite the large sequencing depth. When a handful of donors were compared, the shared fraction of clonotypes was around 4.6% for naive CD4, roughly 3.3% for naive CD8, roughly 2.5% for memory CD4, and around 0.4% for memory CD8.

This TCR was recovered from a man aged 25 to 45 in good health. Rearrangement joined TRBV28 to TRBJ2-7; 9 bases in the junction line up with TRBD1. Specimen: memory CD4+ T cells sorted from blood. What the cell subset or site label conveys for this sample: CD45RA-negative fraction. The DNA reads TGTGCCAGCACAGGACAGGGGAGAACCTACGAGCAGTACTTC. Its translation is CASTGQGRTYEQYF.